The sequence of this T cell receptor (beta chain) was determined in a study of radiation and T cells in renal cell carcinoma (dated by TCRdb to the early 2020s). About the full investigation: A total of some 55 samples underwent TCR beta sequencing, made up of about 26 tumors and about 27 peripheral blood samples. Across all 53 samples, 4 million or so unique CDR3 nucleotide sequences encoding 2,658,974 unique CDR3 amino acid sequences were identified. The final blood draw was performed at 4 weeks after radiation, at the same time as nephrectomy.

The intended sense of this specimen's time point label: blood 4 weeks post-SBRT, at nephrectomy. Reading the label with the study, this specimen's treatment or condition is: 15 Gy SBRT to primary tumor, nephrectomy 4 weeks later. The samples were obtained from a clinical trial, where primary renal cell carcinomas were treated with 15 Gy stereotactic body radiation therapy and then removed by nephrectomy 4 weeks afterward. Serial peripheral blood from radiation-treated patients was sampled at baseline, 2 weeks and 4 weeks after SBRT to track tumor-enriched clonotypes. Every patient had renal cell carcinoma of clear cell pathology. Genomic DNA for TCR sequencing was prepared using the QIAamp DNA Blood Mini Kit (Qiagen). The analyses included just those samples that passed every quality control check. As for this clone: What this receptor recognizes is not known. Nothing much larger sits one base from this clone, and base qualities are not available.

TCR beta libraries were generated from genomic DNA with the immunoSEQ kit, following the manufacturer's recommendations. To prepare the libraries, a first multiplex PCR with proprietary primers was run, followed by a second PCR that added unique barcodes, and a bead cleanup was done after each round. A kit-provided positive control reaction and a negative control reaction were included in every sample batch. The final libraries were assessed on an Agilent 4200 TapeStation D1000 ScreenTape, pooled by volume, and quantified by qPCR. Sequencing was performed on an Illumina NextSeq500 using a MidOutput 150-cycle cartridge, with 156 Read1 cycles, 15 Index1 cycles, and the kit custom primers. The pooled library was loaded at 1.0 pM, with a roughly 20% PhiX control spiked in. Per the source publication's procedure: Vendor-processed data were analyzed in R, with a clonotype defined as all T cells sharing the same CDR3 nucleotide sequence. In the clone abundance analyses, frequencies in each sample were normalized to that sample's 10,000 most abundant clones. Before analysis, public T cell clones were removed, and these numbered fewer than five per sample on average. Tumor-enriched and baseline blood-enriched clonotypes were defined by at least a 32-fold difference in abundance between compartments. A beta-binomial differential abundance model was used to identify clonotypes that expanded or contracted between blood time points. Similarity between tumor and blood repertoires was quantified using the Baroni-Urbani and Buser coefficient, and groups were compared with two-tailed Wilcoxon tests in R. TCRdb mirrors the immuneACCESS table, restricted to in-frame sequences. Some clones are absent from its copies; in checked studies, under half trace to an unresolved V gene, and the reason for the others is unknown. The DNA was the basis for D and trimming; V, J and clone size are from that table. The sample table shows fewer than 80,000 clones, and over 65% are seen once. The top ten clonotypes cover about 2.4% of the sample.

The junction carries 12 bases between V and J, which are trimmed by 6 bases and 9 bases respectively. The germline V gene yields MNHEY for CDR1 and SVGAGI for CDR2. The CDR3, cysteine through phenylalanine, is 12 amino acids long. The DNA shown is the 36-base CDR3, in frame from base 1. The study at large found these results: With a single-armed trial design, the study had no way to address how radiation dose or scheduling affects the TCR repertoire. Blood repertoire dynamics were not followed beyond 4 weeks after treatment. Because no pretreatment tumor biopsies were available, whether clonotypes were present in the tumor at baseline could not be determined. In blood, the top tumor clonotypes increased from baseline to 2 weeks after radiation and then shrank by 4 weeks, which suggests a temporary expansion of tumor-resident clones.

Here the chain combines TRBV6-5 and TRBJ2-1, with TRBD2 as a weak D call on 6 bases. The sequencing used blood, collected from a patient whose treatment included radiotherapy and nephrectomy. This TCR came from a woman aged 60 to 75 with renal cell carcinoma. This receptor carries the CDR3 CASSSGAGEQFF. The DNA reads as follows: TGTGCCAGCAGCTCCGGAGCGGGTGAGCAGTTCTTC.